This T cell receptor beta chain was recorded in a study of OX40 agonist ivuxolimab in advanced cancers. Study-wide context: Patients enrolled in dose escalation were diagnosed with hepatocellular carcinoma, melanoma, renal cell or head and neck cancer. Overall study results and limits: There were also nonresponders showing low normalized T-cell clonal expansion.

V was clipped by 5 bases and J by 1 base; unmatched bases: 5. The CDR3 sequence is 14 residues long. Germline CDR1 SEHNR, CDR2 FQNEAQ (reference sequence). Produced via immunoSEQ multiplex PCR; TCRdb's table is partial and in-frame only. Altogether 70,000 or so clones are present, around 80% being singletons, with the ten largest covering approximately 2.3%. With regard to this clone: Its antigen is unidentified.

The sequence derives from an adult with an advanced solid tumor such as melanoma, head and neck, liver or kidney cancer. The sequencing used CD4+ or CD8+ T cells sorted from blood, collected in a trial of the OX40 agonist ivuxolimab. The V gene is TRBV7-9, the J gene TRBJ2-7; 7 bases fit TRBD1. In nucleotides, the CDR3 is TGTGCCAGCAGCCATCGGGACAGTTCCTACGAGCAGTACTTC. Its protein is CASSHRDSSYEQYF.